The 8 T cell receptor beta chains below all came from one sample that was sequenced in a study of post-analysis software for immune sequencing data. Their antigens are not known. Overall study findings and caveats: Among four to six TRBV segments more frequent in patients than controls were TRBV5-6, TRBV5-1 and TRBV20-1.

Each TCR beta cDNA library carried unique molecular identifiers. From the PCR reads, TCRdb called clonotypes with MiXCR, one entry per CDR3 protein. The table records under 650,000 distinct CDR3 sequences, roughly two fifths of them present only once. Sequencing input: blood. The source is a girl between 10 and 17 years old with multiple sclerosis.

This clonotype has more than one count but fewer than ten. The chain uses TRBV3-1 and TRBJ2-5; D is tentatively TRBD1 or TRBD2 (5 bases each). Germline CDR1 reads LGHDT; CDR2 reads YNNKEL (reference sequence). CDR3 length: 14 residues. Trimming took 6 bases from V and 0 from J, leaving 11 bases between them. The CDR3 reads CASRSPGHQETQYF. In DNA form, the CDR3 reads TGTGCCAGCAGGTCACCGGGACACCAAGAGACCCAGTACTTC.

This clonotype was counted only a few times. The rearrangement joins TRBV6-1 to TRBJ1-1, with no clear D. CDR3 size: 13 residues. V lost 1 base, J lost 2 bases, and 5 bases lay in between. Germline assignment: CDR1 MNHNS and CDR2 SASEGT. DNA of the CDR3: TGTGCCAGCAGTGAAGACACCAACACTGAAGCTTTCTTT. Translated: CASSEDTNTEAFF.

The rearrangement links TRBV5-6 to TRBJ1-2; possibly TRBD1 for D (6 bases). The V end lost 4 bases, the J end lost 8 bases, and 12 bases lay between the germline ends. The CDR3 sequence is 12 residues long. The V gene's germline CDR1 is SGHDT and CDR2 YYEEEE. CDR3 bases: TGTGCCAGCAGCGGCACAGGGCCGGGCTACACCTTC. Translated, it gives CASSGTGPGYTF.

The V call is TRBV10-3, the J call TRBJ1-1, with 10 bases matching TRBD1. Germline values: CDR1 ENHRY, CDR2 SYGVKD. The trim removed 6 bases at V and 7 bases at J, leaving 8 bases unmatched. The length of the CDR3 is 14 residues. In nucleotides, the CDR3 is TGTGCCATCAGACCCGGGACAGGGGAGATTGAAGCTTTCTTT. Residues: CAIRPGTGEIEAFF.

The V and J genes are TRBV7-9 and TRBJ1-2; the match to TRBD1 covers 9 bases. Germline-derived CDR1 and CDR2 are SEHNR and FQNEAQ (reference sequence). This CDR3 comprises 14 residues. Germline trimming cut 3 bases from V and 7 bases from J; bases unmatched to any gene: 6. The CDR3 sequence is CASSFAGQGSGYTF. The CDR3 DNA follows: TGTGCCAGCAGCTTTGCTGGACAGGGGAGTGGCTACACCTTC.

The chain has TRBV12-3 or TRBV12-4 and TRBJ1-6; D perhaps matches TRBD1 (5 bases). The CDR3 sequence is 15 residues long. V lost 6 bases and J 7 bases, leaving 16 bases between the germline ends. CDR3 residues: CASRGTGTGNSPLHF. CDR3 coding DNA: TGTGCCAGCAGAGGAACCGGGACGGGAAATTCACCCCTCCACTTT.

The V gene is TRBV9, the J gene TRBJ1-2; TRBD1 aligns across 10 bases. This CDR3 region has 15 residues. Germline V gene data show CDR1 as SGDLS and CDR2 as YYNGEE. The V gene end was trimmed by 4 bases and the J gene end by 6 bases; junction bases not matched to a gene: 9. The CDR3 region is CASSLLMTGGNGYTF. The CDR3, as DNA: TGTGCCAGCAGCCTTTTAATGACAGGGGGCAATGGCTACACCTTC.

This clonotype was seen a few times. The rearrangement joins TRBV20-1 to TRBJ2-7; D may be TRBD2 (6 bases). The DNA end is a closer match to TRBJ2-5, so the J assignment may be wrong. CDR3 length: 13 amino acids. Germline V lookup: CDR1 DFQATT, CDR2 SNEGSKA (reference sequence). CDR3 in amino acids: CSAVGTLQETQYF. The CDR3 DNA is TGCAGTGCCGTAGGGACTCTTCAAGAGACCCAGTACTTC.